Sequencing of this T cell receptor beta chain was carried out in a study of cytomegalovirus exposure and HLA in healthy donors. Turning to this clone: Antigen: not known.

Study-level points and caveats: Around 18,000 TCR beta sequences were associated with HLA alleles at 0.05 false discovery rate in a later analysis. A later analysis linked a missense variant in DCLRE1C to the trimming of TCR beta V and J genes.

This CDR3 has 14 residues. V lost 6 bases to trimming and J lost 1 base, with 11 bases between them. Germline-derived CDR1 and CDR2 are SGHAT and FQDESV (reference sequence). Amplification used 60 Vbeta primers and 13 Jbeta primers. The assay was immunoSEQ multiplex PCR, and TCRdb's table has in-frame clones only and misses some. The table records about 200,000 clones, more than 75% of them present only once. The source is a woman aged 50 to 60 in good health and CMV-seropositive. Source material: PBMCs. This sequence joins TRBV11-1 and TRBJ2-3; D remains unclear. CDR3 amino acids: CASRAVRGTDTQYF. The CDR3 DNA reads TGTGCCAGCAGGGCGGTCCGCGGCACAGATACGCAGTATTTT.